The 31 T cell receptor beta chains listed next were all sequenced from one sample in a study of early T cells in non-severe SARS-CoV-2 infection. One entry per CDR3 protein results from TCRdb running MiXCR on the 5' RACE reads. In the table there are around 76,000 distinct CDR3 sequences, 12% of which are singletons. The specimen was whole blood. These receptors originate from an adult who was a healthcare worker with PCR-confirmed SARS-CoV-2 infection or an uninfected control (not recorded which).

The sample holds many counts of this clonotype. The genes are TRBV20-1 and TRBJ2-7; no firm D call. The CDR3 consists of 12 residues. V lost 3 bases and J 5 bases, leaving 11 bases between the germline ends. The germline CDR1 and CDR2 sequences are DFQATT and SNEGSKA (reference sequence). Here the CDR3 reads CSASEISDEQYF. The CDR3 nucleotides are TGCAGTGCTAGTGAAATTTCGGACGAGCAGTACTTC.

This clonotype was counted at least ten times. This chain joins TRBV27 and TRBJ2-7; 12 positions agree with TRBD2. Germline CDR1 MNHEY, CDR2 SMNVEV (reference sequence). The length of the CDR3 is 13 residues. Unmatched junction bases numbered 2, after V lost 10 bases and J lost 1 base. Here the CDR3 reads CATGLAGSYEQYF. CDR3 coding DNA: TGTGCCACCGGACTAGCGGGATCCTACGAGCAGTACTTC.

This clonotype turned up a few times. The V gene is TRBV24-1, the J gene TRBJ2-2; no clear D gene. Trimming removed 4 bases from V and 2 bases from J, with 1 base in between. The CDR3 is 12 amino acids. Germline assignment: CDR1 KGHDR and CDR2 SFDVKD. This chain's CDR3 is CATSENTGELFF. CDR3 DNA: TGTGCCACCAGTGAAAACACCGGGGAGCTGTTTTTT.

This clonotype was found many times. The chain is built from TRBV12-3 or TRBV12-4 and TRBJ1-5; D gene uncertain. V lost 2 bases and J lost 7, with 9 bases in between. CDR3 length equals 13 residues. Here the CDR3 reads CASSLTTGQPQHF. The CDR3 DNA is TGTGCCAGCAGTTTAACGACTGGCCAGCCCCAGCATTTT.

V is TRBV28 and J is TRBJ1-2; D not resolved. Germline V lookup: CDR1 MDHEN, CDR2 SYDVKM. V lost 6 bases and J 8 bases, leaving 16 bases between the germline ends. The CDR3 length is 13 residues. The CDR3 sequence: CASRPGNGEGYTF. As DNA, the CDR3 is TGTGCCAGCAGGCCGGGGAATGGGGAAGGCTACACCTTC.

This clonotype was seen many times. V and J are TRBV7-9 and TRBJ2-1, with D possibly TRBD1 on 7 matching bases. The CDR3 consists of 16 residues. The germline gives CDR1 SEHNR, CDR2 FQNEAQ (reference sequence). Between the trimmed V and J ends, which lost 1 base and 2 bases, there was a span of 12 bases. The CDR3 sequence: CASSLGAGQTYNEQFF. DNA of the CDR3: TGTGCCAGCAGCTTAGGTGCGGGACAGACCTACAATGAGCAGTTCTTC.

The rearrangement joins TRBV28 to TRBJ2-5; D unclear. The CDR3 extends over 13 amino acids. V lost 1 base to trimming and J lost 1 base, with 4 bases between them. The germline V gene encodes CDR1 MDHEN and CDR2 SYDVKM. The CDR3 region is CASSLYGQETQYF. CDR3 DNA sequence: TGTGCCAGCAGTTTATACGGCCAAGAGACCCAGTACTTC.

In its sample, this clonotype was seen many times. V is TRBV5-6 and J is TRBJ1-1; D may be TRBD1 (5 bases). V gave up 0 bases and J gave up 8 bases, with 14 bases separating them. The CDR3 consists of 14 residues. Germline loops: CDR1 SGHDT, CDR2 YYEEEE. The CDR3 sequence: CASSLGLGEPEAFF. The CDR3 DNA reads as TGTGCCAGCAGCTTGGGTTTAGGGGAGCCAGAAGCTTTCTTT.

This clonotype was observed at least ten times. The V call is TRBV6-5, the J call TRBJ2-1; 9 positions agree with TRBD2. CDR3 length: 16 residues. Trimming removed 5 bases from V and 8 bases from J; junction bases left unmatched: 13. Germline-derived CDR1 and CDR2 are MNHEY and SVGAGI. The CDR3 DNA reads as TGTGCCAGCAGTACAGGGCTAGCGGGAAGGGGGGATGAGCAGTTCTTC. Residues: CASSTGLAGRGDEQFF.

The chain joins TRBV12-2 to TRBJ2-2. TRBV12-2 corresponds to a pseudogene. The CDR3 is made up of 12 amino acids. The CDR3 protein is CASRLEAGELFF. For the CDR3, the DNA is TGTGCAAGTCGCTTAGAAGCCGGGGAGCTGTTTTTT.

The genes are TRBV9 and TRBJ1-1; D remains ambiguous. The germline gives CDR1 SGDLS, CDR2 YYNGEE. This CDR3 has 13 residues. Trimming cost V 0 bases and J 4 bases, with 7 bases left between them. The CDR3 DNA reads as TGTGCCAGCAGCGTAGGACTCAGCACTGAAGCTTTCTTT. It specifies CASSVGLSTEAFF.

A few counts support this clonotype. The V gene is TRBV4-2, the J gene TRBJ2-3; D may correspond to TRBD1 or TRBD2 (5 bases each). Trimming cost V 4 bases and J 0 bases, with 14 bases left between them. This CDR3 region has 16 residues. Germline V gives CDR1 LGHNA, CDR2 YNFKEQ. The CDR3 sequence is CASSRLEGLSTDTQYF. The CDR3, as DNA: TGTGCCAGCAGCCGGCTCGAGGGGTTAAGCACAGATACGCAGTATTTT.

The chain joins TRBV7-9 to TRBJ2-1; 9 nucleotides line up with TRBD2. The junction had 7 bases not matched to a gene; V was cut back by 5 bases and J by 5 bases. From germline, CDR1 is SEHNR and CDR2 FQNEAQ (reference sequence). The CDR3 is 15 residues long. This CDR3 is CASSLGLAKNNEQFF. CDR3 sequence (DNA): TGTGCCAGCAGCCTCGGACTAGCGAAAAACAATGAGCAGTTCTTC.

In its sample, this clonotype was seen many times. This chain joins TRBV6-2 or TRBV6-3 and TRBJ1-1; unclear D gene. The CDR3 spans 13 residues. With 2 bases removed from V and 1 base from J, the gap between germline ends came to 5 bases. Germline CDR1 is MNHEY and CDR2 is SVGEGT. CDR3 region: CASSYSRNTEAFF. CDR3 DNA: TGTGCCAGCAGTTACAGTCGGAACACTGAAGCTTTCTTT.

The rearrangement joins TRBV24-1 to TRBJ2-2, with TRBD1 matching 7 bases. Germline V gene lookup returns CDR1 KGHDR and CDR2 SFDVKD. The CDR3 loop spans 16 amino acids. Trimming cost V 3 bases and J 0 bases; bases outside gene matches: 3. The CDR3 sequence is CATSDTGTANTGELFF. As DNA, the CDR3 is TGTGCCACCAGTGATACCGGGACAGCGAACACCGGGGAGCTGTTTTTT.

The rearrangement joins TRBV29-1 to TRBJ2-6; D is uncertain. The CDR3 contains 15 residues. V was cut by 5 bases and J by 0 bases, with 11 bases left in between. Germline V gene data show CDR1 as SQVTM and CDR2 as ANQGSEA. This CDR3 reads CSVRQAASGANVLTF. CDR3 DNA sequence: TGCAGCGTTCGGCAGGCTGCCTCTGGGGCCAACGTCCTGACTTTC.

Many counts were recorded for this clonotype. V is TRBV29-1 and J is TRBJ2-1; D uncertain. Between the trimmed V and J ends, which lost 2 bases and 8 bases, there was a span of 7 bases. Germline V lookup: CDR1 SQVTM, CDR2 ANQGSEA. This CDR3 comprises 11 residues. The chain's CDR3 is CSVETGDEQFF. The DNA of the CDR3 is TGCAGCGTTGAAACGGGTGATGAGCAGTTCTTC.

This clonotype has a handful of counts. The gene calls are TRBV2 and TRBJ1-4; D perhaps matches TRBD1 (5 bases). The CDR3 spans 13 residues. Germline V lookup: CDR1 SNHLY, CDR2 FYNNEI. CDR3 in DNA: TGTGCAACCACCGGGGGGACGGGGGAAAAACTGTTTTTT. This translates into CATTGGTGEKLFF.

In its sample, this clonotype was seen a few times. J is TRBJ1-2 and V is TRBV5-1; D uncertain. The CDR3 is made up of 13 amino acids. Trimming cost V 3 bases and J 2 bases, with 8 bases left between them. Germline V gene sequence: CDR1 SGHRS, CDR2 YFSETQ. CDR3 sequence (DNA): TGCGCCAGCAGCTACGGAGGGAACTATGGCTACACCTTC. This gives the protein CASSYGGNYGYTF.

The sample holds a few counts of this clonotype. The chain joins TRBV29-1 to TRBJ2-7, with TRBD1 identical over 7 bases. The CDR3 consists of 12 residues. Germline V gene data show CDR1 as SQVTM and CDR2 as ANQGSEA. V shed 6 bases, J shed 4 bases, and the junction held 6 bases outside the gene matches. CDR3 residues: CSVRQGFYEQYF. The CDR3 bases are TGCAGCGTAAGACAGGGATTTTACGAGCAGTACTTC.

This clonotype was found many times. The gene calls are TRBV20-1 and TRBJ2-1; 11 bases map to TRBD2. From germline, CDR1 is DFQATT and CDR2 SNEGSKA (reference sequence). CDR3 length: 16 residues. J lost 7 bases, V lost 5 bases, and 13 bases had no gene match. CDR3 protein: CSAVDPTSGSGNEQFF. CDR3 DNA sequence: TGCAGTGCTGTCGACCCAACTAGCGGGAGTGGTAATGAGCAGTTCTTC.

The chain recombines TRBV9 with TRBJ1-6; TRBD1 aligns across 9 bases. This CDR3 has 15 amino acids. The germline V gene has CDR1 SGDLS and CDR2 YYNGEE. With V trimmed by 4 bases and J by 7 bases, 6 bases remained unmatched. The CDR3, as DNA: TGTGCCAGCAGCCCGGAGGACAGGGGAAATTCACCCCTCCACTTT. Translated: CASSPEDRGNSPLHF.

This clonotype has a count of ten or more. The chain employs TRBV10-3 and TRBJ2-7; unclear D gene. The CDR3 extends over 13 amino acids. The germline CDR1 and CDR2 sequences are ENHRY and SYGVKD. V was clipped by 3 bases and J by 3 bases, with 9 bases between them. The CDR3 loop is CAISEENSYEQYF. The DNA of the CDR3 is TGTGCCATCAGTGAAGAAAACAGCTACGAGCAGTACTTC.

The chain uses TRBV9 and TRBJ2-6; tentative D call: TRBD2 (5 bases). Looked up from germline, CDR1 is SGDLS and CDR2 is YYNGEE. V shed 0 bases and J shed 2 bases, with 6 bases lying between them. The CDR3 length is 15 residues. The CDR3 DNA reads as TGTGCCAGCAGCGTAGTGAGGGCTGGGGCCAACGTCCTGACTTTC. Amino acids: CASSVVRAGANVLTF.

In DNA, the CDR3 is TGTGCCAGCAGTCCACCCATAACGGCCACTAGCACAGATACGCAGTATTTT. Its protein product is CASSPPITATSTDTQYF. The chain couples TRBV28 to TRBJ2-3; D gene unclear. Trimming pared 5 bases from V and 0 bases from J, leaving 18 bases between. The germline V gene has CDR1 MDHEN and CDR2 SYDVKM. This CDR3 contains 17 residues.

This clonotype has at least ten counts. The chain uses TRBV28 and TRBJ2-3, with 7 bases identical to TRBD2. The CDR3 runs 17 residues. V lost 1 base and J lost 3; bases outside the gene matches: 10. Looked up from germline, CDR1 is MDHEN and CDR2 is SYDVKM. CDR3 in DNA: TGTGCCAGCAGTTTATACCCACTAGGCGGGAGAACAGATACGCAGTATTTT. It encodes CASSLYPLGGRTDTQYF. The full variable domain, with the rest looked up from reference TRBV28 and TRBJ2-3, is DVKVTQSSRYLVKRTGEKVFLECVQDMDHENMFWYRQDPGLGLRLIYFSYDVKMKEKGDIPEGYSVSREKKERFSLILESASTNQTSMYLCASSLYPLGGRTDTQYFGPGTRLTVL.

This clonotype was seen a few times. The V gene is TRBV29-1, the J gene TRBJ1-1, with TRBD1 matching over 9 bases. The CDR3 contains 15 residues. Trimming at V came to 6 bases and at J to 1 base, leaving 9 bases not matched to a gene. Per germline, CDR1 SQVTM and CDR2 ANQGSEA. DNA of the CDR3: TGCAGCGTGGCTACAGGGGGCGCGGAGAACACTGAAGCTTTCTTT. The encoded protein is CSVATGGAENTEAFF.

The sample holds many counts of this clonotype. The chain joins TRBV27 to TRBJ2-7; no reliable D call. Trimming shortened V by 2 bases and J by 3 bases, and 14 bases separated the two germline ends. Per germline, CDR1 MNHEY and CDR2 SMNVEV (reference sequence). The CDR3 runs to 15 residues. The CDR3: CASSLSAGLIYEQYF. In DNA form, the CDR3 reads TGTGCCAGCAGTTTAAGCGCAGGTCTTATCTACGAGCAGTACTTC.

This clonotype was picked up many times. The V call is TRBV7-2, the J call TRBJ1-6; 7 bases match TRBD1. Germline V gene data show CDR1 as SGHTA and CDR2 as FQGNSA. The V and J ends lost 3 bases and 7 bases, in that order; junction bases with no gene match: 9. This CDR3 is 16 amino acids long. Written as DNA, the CDR3 is TGTGCCAGCAGCTTTCGACCGGGACAGATGAATTCACCCCTCCACTTT. Its protein is CASSFRPGQMNSPLHF.

This clonotype was seen ten or more times. The chain links TRBV7-9 to TRBJ1-4; 10 bases match TRBD1. V lost 4 bases and J lost 5; bases outside the gene matches: 1. CDR1 is SEHNR, CDR2 FQNEAQ, per germline (reference sequence). This CDR3 has 14 amino acids. CDR3 nucleotides: TGTGCCAGCAGCTCGGGACAGGGGAATGAAAAACTGTTTTTT. Its translation is CASSSGQGNEKLFF.

This clonotype was observed many times. The V and J genes are TRBV5-5 and TRBJ2-1; 10 nucleotides match TRBD2. Trimming removed 4 bases from V and 2 bases from J; junction bases left unmatched: 3. The V gene's germline CDR1 is SGHKS and CDR2 YYEKEE (reference sequence). The CDR3 contains 15 residues. The CDR3 sequence is CASSIGLAAYNEQFF. The CDR3 DNA reads as TGTGCCAGCAGCATTGGACTAGCGGCCTACAATGAGCAGTTCTTC.